This T cell receptor (beta chain) was captured in a study of T cell repertoires in cytomegalovirus infection. On the study more broadly: Indications of both CMV infection and matching HLA type were provided by public TCR beta signatures. Study-wide results and limits: People with CMV and the relevant HLA were identified by cumulative public TCR beta family frequency. Dominating the ex vivo response were TCR beta clonotypes that were CMV-specific and HLA-C-restricted.

MiXCR was run by TCRdb on the reads, yielding one entry per CDR3 protein. The repertoire has fewer than 200,000 distinct CDR3 sequences, roughly 19% of them found once; the top ten carry about 2.9%. Comments on this clonotype: The antigen is not known.

The CDR3 is 18 residues long. From germline, CDR1 is SGHRS and CDR2 YFSETQ. V shed 4 bases, J shed 1 base, and the junction held 8 bases outside the gene matches. The V call is TRBV5-1, the J call TRBJ2-5; 15 positions match TRBD2. The receptor's source is a human donor in good health (CMV status not recorded). Some clones in this sample may be carry-over from other donors' samples. The sample consisted of PBMCs. The CDR3 loop is CASSLGLAGGGRQETQYF. Here the CDR3 DNA reads TGCGCCAGCAGCCTAGGACTAGCGGGGGGGGGCCGCCAAGAGACCCAGTACTTC.